Each of the 3 T cell receptor beta chains below was sequenced from the same sample in a study of HIV-infected children after antiretroviral therapy interruption. RNA-based 3' RACE libraries used unique molecular identifiers. One entry per CDR3 protein, called by TCRdb with MiXCR from the 3' RACE reads. The sample includes more than 85,000 distinct CDR3 sequences, roughly 6.4% of them seen just once. Treatment here: PENTA 11 planned treatment interruption arm or continuous ART arm. Sequenced material: CD45RA+ CD4+ T cells from PBMCs, pooled from several time points, taken from a donor given antiretroviral therapy, either interrupted or continuous. The subset was: naive CD4+ CD45RA+ CD45RO- T cells. These receptors came from a pool of human donors with HIV.

This clonotype has ten or more counts. V usage is TRBV6-6 and J usage is TRBJ2-2; a weak D match, TRBD1 (6 bases). Germline loops: CDR1 MNHNY, CDR2 SVGAGI (reference sequence). Trimming removed 6 bases from V and 5 bases from J, with 13 bases in between. The CDR3 covers 14 residues. CDR3 nucleotide sequence: TGTGCCAGCAGCCGACAGGAGACAACCGGGGAGCTGTTTTTT. Its protein product is CASSRQETTGELFF.

This clonotype was seen ten or more times. This chain uses TRBV20-1 with TRBJ1-3, with D unresolved. Trimming took 5 bases from V and 0 from J, leaving 5 bases between them. The CDR3 is 12 residues long. CDR1 DFQATT and CDR2 SNEGSKA come from the germline V gene (reference sequence). The CDR3 region is CSALGSGNTIYF. The CDR3 nucleotides are TGCAGTGCTTTGGGCTCTGGAAACACCATATATTTT.

The rearrangement uses TRBV20-1 and TRBJ2-1; TRBD2 might be the D (5 bases). Trimming left V 3 bases short and J 4 bases short, with 16 bases between. In germline, CDR1 is DFQATT, CDR2 SNEGSKA (reference sequence). The CDR3 is made up of 15 amino acids. Here the CDR3 reads CSASTPQSGYNEQFF. CDR3 DNA: TGCAGTGCTAGTACACCGCAGTCGGGGTACAATGAGCAGTTCTTC.